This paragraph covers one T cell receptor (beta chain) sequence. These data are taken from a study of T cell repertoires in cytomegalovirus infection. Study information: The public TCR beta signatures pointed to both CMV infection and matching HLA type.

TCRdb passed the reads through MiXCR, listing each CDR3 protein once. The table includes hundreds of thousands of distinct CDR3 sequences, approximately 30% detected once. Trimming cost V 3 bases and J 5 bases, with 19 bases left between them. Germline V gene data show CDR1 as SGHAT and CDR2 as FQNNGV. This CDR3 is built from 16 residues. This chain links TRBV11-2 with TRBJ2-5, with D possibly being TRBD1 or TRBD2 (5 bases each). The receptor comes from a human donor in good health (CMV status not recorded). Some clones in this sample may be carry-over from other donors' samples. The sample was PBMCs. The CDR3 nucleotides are TGTGCCAGCAGCTTTGGATGGTGGGGGAAGGATGAGACCCAGTACTTC. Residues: CASSFGWWGKDETQYF.